Below are 27 T cell receptor beta chains sequenced from a single sample in a study of cytomegalovirus exposure and HLA in healthy donors. The primer mix had 60 Vbeta and 13 Jbeta primers. Using immunoSEQ multiplex PCR, the repertoire was profiled, and TCRdb retains in-frame clones only, with some absent. The sample holds 120,000 to 150,000 clones, roughly 76% seen once. Material: PBMCs. The receptors were sampled from a woman under 40 in good health and CMV-seronegative.

CDR3 nucleotides: TGTGCCAGCAGCCCAACGGCGACAGGGAACACTGAAGCTTTCTTT. Translated, it gives CASSPTATGNTEAFF. J is TRBJ1-1 and V is TRBV11-1, with D perhaps matching TRBD1 (6 bases). Germline CDR1 SGHAT, CDR2 FQDESV (reference sequence). This CDR3 spans 15 amino acids. The V end was cut by 5 bases, the J end by 1 base, with 14 bases between.

The rearrangement links TRBV6-1 to TRBJ2-7, with D tentatively TRBD2 (5 bases). Germline CDR1 MNHNS, CDR2 SASEGT. The CDR3 sequence is 12 residues long. With 6 bases removed from V and 2 bases from J, the gap between germline ends came to 8 bases. The DNA of the CDR3 is TGTGCCAGCAGGGACTTTGCCTACGAGCAGTACTTC. Protein product: CASRDFAYEQYF.

The chain employs TRBV5-1 and TRBJ2-7; 8 positions agree with TRBD1. Germline assignment: CDR1 SGHRS and CDR2 YFSETQ. The CDR3 sequence is 13 residues long. V shed 0 bases and J 5 bases; nucleotides not matched to a gene: 1. CDR3 coding DNA: TGCGCCAGCAGCTTGGAGACAGGGGACGAGCAGTACTTC. This gives the protein CASSLETGDEQYF.

This clone has only a few counts. V and J are TRBV2 and TRBJ1-1, with 7 bases matching TRBD1. V gave up 10 bases and J gave up 1 base; unmatched junction bases: 12. The CDR3 is made up of 15 amino acids. CDR1 is SNHLY, CDR2 FYNNEI, per germline. The CDR3 loop reads CATLPFTGENTEAFF. CDR3 bases: TGTGCCACCCTCCCCTTTACAGGGGAGAACACTGAAGCTTTCTTT.

V gene TRBV5-1 combines with J gene TRBJ1-3; D remains ambiguous. Germline V gene sequence: CDR1 SGHRS, CDR2 YFSETQ. The CDR3 contains 19 residues. Trimming cost V 2 bases and J 0 bases, with 21 bases left between them. The CDR3 nucleotides read TGCGCCAGCAGCTTAACTCGAGTCAACTCCGTTTTCTCTGGAAACACCATATATTTT. Its translation: CASSLTRVNSVFSGNTIYF.

The rearrangement joins TRBV29-1 to TRBJ1-2; 7 bases align to TRBD1. V lost 7 bases to trimming and J lost 5 bases; unmatched junction nucleotides: 1. Per germline, CDR1 SQVTM and CDR2 ANQGSEA. CDR3 length: 10 amino acids. CDR3 sequence: CSATGYGYTF. The CDR3 region has the DNA TGCAGCGCGACAGGGTATGGCTACACCTTC.

This chain connects TRBV23-1 to TRBJ2-2, with D possibly being TRBD1 (5 bases). TRBV23-1 has ORF status, its function being uncertain. The CDR3 covers 17 residues. Trimming left V 6 bases short and J 0 bases short, with 17 bases between. The CDR3: CASSPSTVTSNTGELFF. The CDR3 region has the DNA TGCGCCAGCAGCCCGTCGACAGTTACCTCGAACACCGGGGAGCTGTTTTTT.

This clone was counted only a few times. The V gene is TRBV6-5, the J gene TRBJ1-1; maybe TRBD1 (6 bases). CDR1 MNHEY and CDR2 SVGAGI come from the germline V gene. Trimming shortened V by 5 bases and J by 8 bases, and 12 bases separated the two germline ends. The CDR3 spans 12 residues. The CDR3 DNA sequence: TGTGCCAGCAGTCTTACAGGGAAGGAAGCTTTCTTT. It codes for CASSLTGKEAFF.

This chain links TRBV7-6 with TRBJ1-1; D perhaps matches TRBD1 (5 bases). CDR3 length equals 16 residues. Germline CDR1 and CDR2: SGHVS and FNYEAQ. The V end lost 4 bases, the J end lost 1 base, and 16 bases lay between the germline ends. As DNA, the CDR3 is TGTGCCAGCAGCTCCCGGGGGGGGTCTCCGAACACTGAAGCTTTCTTT. Its protein is CASSSRGGSPNTEAFF.

V gene TRBV5-6 combines with J gene TRBJ1-6, with TRBD1 matching over 10 bases. From germline, CDR1 is SGHDT and CDR2 YYEEEE. V trimming: 1 base; J trimming: 6 bases; junction bases outside the gene matches: 4. The CDR3 spans 16 residues. Here the CDR3 DNA reads TGTGCCAGCAGCTTGCAAGGGACAGGGGTTAATTCACCCCTCCACTTT. Translation gives CASSLQGTGVNSPLHF. Based on the CDR3 plus reference TRBV5-6 and TRBJ1-6, the full variable domain is DAGVTQSPTHLIKTRGQQVTLRCSPKSGHDTVSWYQQALGQGPQFIFQYYEEEERQRGNFPDRFSGHQFPNYSSELNVNALLLGDSALYLCASSLQGTGVNSPLHFGNGTRLTVT.

This clone was counted once. V is TRBV2 and J is TRBJ2-2; TRBD1 matches 8 bases. Germline CDR1 and CDR2: SNHLY and FYNNEI. The J segment lost 5 bases and the V segment lost 4 bases, leaving 6 bases of the junction unmatched. The CDR3 totals 15 residues. The chain's CDR3 is CASSAVTGATGELFF. CDR3 in DNA: TGTGCCAGCAGTGCAGTGACAGGGGCAACCGGGGAGCTGTTTTTT.

The chain employs TRBV28 and TRBJ2-7; TRBD2 aligns across 10 bases. After removal of 5 bases from V and 3 bases from J, the junction contained 16 bases not matched to a gene. The CDR3 is 18 residues long. Germline V gene data show CDR1 as MDHEN and CDR2 as SYDVKM. For the CDR3, the DNA is TGTGCCAGCAGTCCTGTTGGGACTAGCGCCCTCTTCAACTACGAGCAGTACTTC. Amino acids: CASSPVGTSALFNYEQYF.

V gene TRBV5-6 combines with J gene TRBJ2-1; D might be TRBD2 (6 bases). V was clipped by 1 base and J by 2 bases, with 10 bases between them. The CDR3 loop spans 15 amino acids. Germline V gene lookup returns CDR1 SGHDT and CDR2 YYEEEE. CDR3 nucleotide sequence: TGTGCCAGCAGCTTGTTCGGGAGCCCCTACAATGAGCAGTTCTTC. Translated: CASSLFGSPYNEQFF.

The CDR3 bases are TGTGCCAGCAGTGGGGGACTAGCGGTACAGAGGTACAATGAGCAGTTCTTC. It translates to CASSGGLAVQRYNEQFF. V usage is TRBV6-1 and J usage is TRBJ2-1; 11 bases fit TRBD2. V trimming: 4 bases; J trimming: 4 bases; junction bases outside the gene matches: 9. The length of the CDR3 is 17 residues. The germline V gene encodes CDR1 MNHNS and CDR2 SASEGT.

The genes are TRBV5-1 and TRBJ1-4, with TRBD1 matching over 8 bases. Looked up from germline, CDR1 is SGHRS and CDR2 is YFSETQ. This CDR3 spans 15 amino acids. The trim removed 4 bases at V and 7 bases at J, leaving 9 bases unmatched. CDR3 in DNA: TGCGCCAGCAGCCCGGGACAGGATCATGGTGAAAAACTGTTTTTT. Protein sequence: CASSPGQDHGEKLFF. The complete variable domain, with remaining parts taken from reference TRBV5-1 and TRBJ1-4, reads KAGVTQTPRYLIKTRGQQVTLSCSPISGHRSVSWYQQTPGQGLQFLFEYFSETQRNKGNFPGRFSGRQFSNSRSEMNVSTLELGDSALYLCASSPGQDHGEKLFFGSGTQLSVL.

The CDR3 DNA sequence: TGTGCCTGGAGAATTTGGGGGAGGATCGATGGCTACACCTTC. Translated, it gives CAWRIWGRIDGYTF. This chain uses TRBV30 with TRBJ1-2, with D perhaps TRBD1 (5 bases). The CDR3 contains 14 residues. V was pared by 3 bases and J by 6 bases, with 17 bases between. Germline loops: CDR1 GTSNPN, CDR2 SVGIG (reference sequence).

The chain employs TRBV11-2 and TRBJ2-5; TRBD1 aligns across 8 bases. V trimming: 5 bases; J trimming: 5 bases; junction bases outside the gene matches: 10. The CDR3 contains 15 residues. Germline CDR1 and CDR2: SGHAT and FQNNGV. The CDR3 sequence: CASSIRTGTRETQYF. The CDR3 DNA follows: TGTGCCAGCAGCATAAGGACAGGGACTCGCGAGACCCAGTACTTC.

The rearrangement uses TRBV15 and TRBJ1-4; D unresolved. CDR1 is LNHNV, CDR2 YYDKDF, per germline (reference sequence). V lost 3 bases to trimming and J lost 3 bases, with 8 bases between them. This CDR3 contains 14 residues. The CDR3 region has the DNA TGTGCCACCAGCAGTAGTGTATCTAATGAAAAACTGTTTTTT. Protein sequence: CATSSSVSNEKLFF.

Only a few counts were recorded for this clone. The chain recombines TRBV7-8 with TRBJ2-5, with 8 bases fitting TRBD1. The germline gives CDR1 SGHVS, CDR2 FQNEAQ. V was clipped by 5 bases and J by 5 bases; unmatched bases: 7. This CDR3 region has 14 residues. The CDR3: CASSRGQALETQYF. CDR3 coding DNA: TGTGCCAGCAGCAGGGGACAGGCCCTGGAGACCCAGTACTTC.

CDR3: CASSLARAYEQYF. In DNA form, the CDR3 reads TGCGCCAGCAGCTTGGCCCGGGCCTACGAGCAGTACTTC. This chain joins TRBV5-1 and TRBJ2-7; D gene unclear. V was pared by 0 bases and J by 2 bases, with 6 bases between. This CDR3 is 13 amino acids long. CDR1 is SGHRS and CDR2 is YFSETQ in the germline V gene.

This clone was found once. This chain's CDR3 is CASSLDRGSAEAFF. The CDR3 coding sequence is TGTGCCAGCAGCCTCGACAGGGGCAGTGCTGAAGCTTTCTTT. The chain combines TRBV7-8 with TRBJ1-1, with 8 bases that match TRBD1. Trimming cost V 5 bases and J 6 bases; bases outside gene matches: 8. This CDR3 has 14 residues. CDR1 is SGHVS, CDR2 FQNEAQ, per germline.

This chain joins TRBV27 and TRBJ2-5, with TRBD1 as a possible D gene (6 bases). The length of the CDR3 is 15 residues. Germline V gene lookup returns CDR1 MNHEY and CDR2 SMNVEV (reference sequence). The ends were cut back, 1 base at V and 1 base at J, with 10 bases in the middle. The CDR3 DNA reads as TGTGCCAGCAGTTTATTTTCAGGGGCCCAAGAGACCCAGTACTTC. Protein: CASSLFSGAQETQYF.

Regarding this clone: This CDR3 is also generated by other DNA sequences in the sample. The chain has TRBV2 and TRBJ1-1; TRBD1 matches 7 bases. Germline V gene data show CDR1 as SNHLY and CDR2 as FYNNEI. The CDR3 has 14 residues. V dropped 6 bases and J dropped 0; count of bases not matched to a gene: 4. CDR3 sequence reads: CASSPTGMNTEAFF. The CDR3 DNA reads TGTGCCAGCAGCCCGACAGGGATGAACACTGAAGCTTTCTTT.

The sample holds a few counts of this clone. The rearrangement joins TRBV4-3 to TRBJ1-4; TRBD1 matches 11 bases. V was pared by 0 bases and J by 2 bases, with 8 bases of the junction left unmatched. This CDR3 spans 19 amino acids. CDR1 and CDR2 (germline): LGHNA, YSLEER. The CDR3 coding sequence is TGCGCCAGCAGCCAAGATATGTTGGGACAGGGGGGGACTAATGAAAAACTGTTTTTT. It yields the protein CASSQDMLGQGGTNEKLFF.

The chain uses TRBV30 and TRBJ1-1, with D unresolved. Per germline, CDR1 GTSNPN and CDR2 SVGIG (reference sequence). The V end was cut by 4 bases, the J end by 5 bases, with 14 bases between. The CDR3 extends over 13 amino acids. The CDR3: CAWTLAGGTEAFF. CDR3 nucleotide sequence: TGTGCCTGGACCCTCGCGGGCGGGACTGAAGCTTTCTTT.

The chain is built from TRBV5-1 and TRBJ2-2; 8 nucleotides match TRBD1. Per the germline V gene, CDR1 is SGHRS and CDR2 is YFSETQ. J lost 0 bases, V lost 4 bases, and 5 bases had no gene match. The CDR3 length is 16 residues. The chain's CDR3 is CASSPRTGSNTGELFF. Written as DNA, the CDR3 is TGCGCCAGCAGCCCCAGGACAGGGTCGAACACCGGGGAGCTGTTTTTT.

This sequence joins TRBV5-1 and TRBJ1-3; D is undetermined. CDR1 is SGHRS, CDR2 YFSETQ, per germline. This CDR3 comprises 14 residues. V shed 1 base and J shed 7 bases, with 12 bases lying between them. CDR3 region: CASSLSTAENTIYF. DNA for the CDR3: TGCGCCAGCAGCTTGTCAACAGCGGAGAACACCATATATTTT.